The clone carrying this T cell receptor (beta chain) was found many times. Its antigen is not identified. RNA transcripts yielded amplified TCR beta CDR3 regions. Researchers ran a first-round RT-PCR on the TCR CDR3 using the HTBI primer set. Each CDR3 protein gets one entry after TCRdb re-called the multiplex PCR reads with MiXCR. The profile shows a few hundred thousand distinct CDR3 sequences, approximately 14% of them singletons. V was clipped by 0 bases and J by 6 bases; unmatched bases: 6. The CDR3 has 16 amino acids. The germline V gene encodes CDR1 SGHTA and CDR2 FQGNSA. The data were taken from a study of T cells in Graves' hyperthyroidism and ophthalmopathy. Study at large: Peripheral blood was secured at the point of initial diagnosis, before any treatment. Overall study findings and caveats: Blood also contained most expanded thyroid clonotypes above 0.001.

Patients with uncontrolled infections, other autoimmune diseases, pregnancy or lactation were excluded. It was at first hyperthyroidism diagnosis, before any ophthalmopathy symptoms, that the blood sample was taken. This receptor was taken from a young woman with Graves' hyperthyroidism that later progressed to Graves' ophthalmopathy. The chain couples TRBV7-2 to TRBJ2-3; TRBD2 agrees at 10 bases. Sequences were obtained from blood. The CDR3 protein is CASSLALLAGFDTQYF. The CDR3 DNA is TGTGCCAGCAGCTTAGCCTTACTAGCGGGATTTGATACGCAGTATTTT.